These 12 T cell receptor beta chains originate from one sample sequenced in a study of blood T cells in healthy people across ages. The use of a sample-barcoded 5' primer and a J-beta primer mix characterized a second PCR of roughly 7 to 11 cycles. TCRdb redid the calling of the 5' RACE reads with MiXCR, one entry per CDR3 protein. The sample shows 650,000 to 800,000 distinct CDR3 sequences, 44% of them seen only once. Sequenced: blood. The receptors originated from a man aged 55-75 years in good health.

With respect to this clonotype: A read error may produce the germline difference seen at one junction end. J is TRBJ2-1 and V is TRBV27; D not resolved. CDR1 is MNHEY and CDR2 is SMNVEV in the germline V gene (reference sequence). The CDR3 is made up of 13 amino acids. The CDR3 DNA reads as TGTGCCAGCAGTGTATCAAAGTGGAGTGAGCAGTTCTTC. It specifies CASSVSKWSEQFF.

The chain is built from TRBV29-1 and TRBJ2-1; D unresolved. Germline V gene lookup returns CDR1 SQVTM and CDR2 ANQGSEA. V was pared by 2 bases and J by 2 bases, with 4 bases between. The CDR3 consists of 12 residues. The CDR3 nucleotides are TGCAGCGTTGAATGGGCCTACAATGAGCAGTTCTTC. Translation: CSVEWAYNEQFF.

Here the CDR3 DNA reads TGCGCCAGCAGCCAAGTGAGTACTAAGGGAGTCATTCAGTACTTC. Protein sequence: CASSQVSTKGVIQYF. The chain employs TRBV4-1 and TRBJ2-4; D is perhaps TRBD2 (5 bases). Germline CDR1 MGHRA, CDR2 YSYEKL. V was clipped by 1 base and J by 9 bases, with 16 bases between them. This CDR3 comprises 15 residues.

In this sample, this clonotype turned up a few times. The rearrangement links TRBV6-4 to TRBJ2-7, with 7 bases that match TRBD1. The length of the CDR3 is 15 residues. After removal of 2 bases from V and 6 bases from J, the junction contained 10 bases not matched to a gene. Germline values: CDR1 MRHNA, CDR2 SNTAGT. CDR3 bases: TGTGCCAGCAGTGACACCGGGACAGATTATTTCGAGCAGTACTTC. Protein sequence: CASSDTGTDYFEQYF.

This chain uses TRBV28 with TRBJ1-2; D remains ambiguous. This CDR3 region has 14 residues. Trimming cost V 4 bases and J 4 bases, with 13 bases left between them. Germline V CDR1 and CDR2: MDHEN, SYDVKM. The CDR3 nucleotides are TGTGCCAGCAGTTCTGGAGCTGGAACCTATGGCTACACCTTC. Its translation is CASSSGAGTYGYTF.

As concerns this clonotype: It may be a read error: a sequence one base away is much more abundant. The chain employs TRBV28 and TRBJ2-7, with 10 positions matching TRBD1. Judging by the DNA end, TRBJ2-5 fits better; the J call may be wrong. The germline V gene encodes CDR1 MDHEN and CDR2 SYDVKM. This CDR3 region has 15 residues. CDR3 amino acids: CASSSSRTGGATQYF. The DNA of the CDR3 is TGTGCCAGCAGTTCGTCAAGGACAGGGGGAGCGACCCAGTACTTC.

The sample holds a few counts of this clonotype. The chain uses TRBV10-3 and TRBJ1-2; D gene ambiguous. The ends were cut back, 5 bases at V and 0 bases at J, with 10 bases in the middle. The CDR3 spans 14 residues. Per germline, CDR1 ENHRY and CDR2 SYGVKD. The CDR3 coding sequence is TGTGCCATCAGTTCCGGGGAAACTAACTATGGCTACACCTTC. It specifies CAISSGETNYGYTF.

This clonotype was seen only a few times. The V and J genes are TRBV29-1 and TRBJ2-1; D is perhaps TRBD1 (5 bases). The CDR3 has 14 residues. The V end lost 6 bases, the J end lost 0 bases, and 12 bases lay between the germline ends. Per germline, CDR1 SQVTM and CDR2 ANQGSEA. CDR3 loop: CSVTGRSSYNEQFF. The CDR3 DNA is TGCAGCGTAACAGGTAGGAGCTCCTACAATGAGCAGTTCTTC.

At least ten counts were recorded for this clonotype. The chain employs TRBV27 and TRBJ2-1; 8 nucleotides align to TRBD2. In germline, CDR1 is MNHEY, CDR2 SMNVEV (reference sequence). Trimming at V came to 2 bases and at J to 5 bases, leaving 2 bases not matched to a gene. The CDR3 contains 14 residues. The DNA for the CDR3 is TGTGCCAGCAGTTTAGCGGGGGGCGACAATGAGCAGTTCTTC. Amino acids: CASSLAGGDNEQFF.

The chain couples TRBV7-3 to TRBJ2-7, with 11 positions matching TRBD1. The CDR3 has 13 amino acids. The germline V gene encodes CDR1 SGHTA and CDR2 FQGTGA. V was clipped by 5 bases and J by 7 bases; unmatched bases: 4. The DNA for the CDR3 is TGTGCCAGCAGCAAAGGGACAGGGGGGGAGCAGTACTTC. It is translated as CASSKGTGGEQYF.

The J gene is TRBJ2-1, the V gene TRBV7-3; unclear D gene. Trimming stripped 3 bases from V and 10 bases from J, with 4 bases between. The CDR3 loop spans 10 amino acids. Per germline, CDR1 SGHTA and CDR2 FQGTGA. CDR3 DNA sequence: TGTGCCAGCAGCTTTGTCGAGCAGTTCTTC. This gives the protein CASSFVEQFF.

This chain uses TRBV30 with TRBJ2-4, with D possibly being TRBD1 or TRBD2 (5 bases each). The J call could be wrong; TRBJ2-7 is a better fit for the DNA end. There are 13 residues in the CDR3. Per germline, CDR1 GTSNPN and CDR2 SVGIG (reference sequence). CDR3 in DNA: TGTGCCTGGGCCCTACCGGGACGCTACGAGCAGTACTTC. Translation gives CAWALPGRYEQYF.